The present TCR beta chain was sequenced within a study of CD8+ T cells in alopecia areata. Whole-study findings and limits: Scalp lesions, especially in alopecia totalis/universalis, had higher clonality than normal scalp. Scalp data also include sequences from resident alphabeta T cells of normal skin.

Deletions cut 0 bases from V and 5 bases from J, with 12 bases between. CDR1 is SGHDT, CDR2 YYEEEE, per germline. This CDR3 has 14 residues. Extracted RNA was reverse transcribed, and the resulting cDNA served as sequencing template. Method: immunoSEQ multiplex PCR; TCRdb's copy keeps in-frame clones and lacks some. Altogether about 100,000 clones are present, approximately 60% being singletons, with the ten largest covering 20% to 25%. Turning to this clone: What it binds is not known.

The source is a human donor in good health. The V gene is TRBV5-6, the J gene TRBJ2-7; possible D gene TRBD2, 5 bases. The sequenced sample consisted of CD8+ T cells sorted from blood. CDR3 sequence reads: CASSLGPGFNEQYF. The CDR3 DNA reads TGTGCCAGCAGCTTGGGGCCGGGGTTTAACGAGCAGTACTTC. Based on the CDR3 plus reference TRBV5-6 and TRBJ2-7, the full variable domain is DAGVTQSPTHLIKTRGQQVTLRCSPKSGHDTVSWYQQALGQGPQFIFQYYEEEERQRGNFPDRFSGHQFPNYSSELNVNALLLGDSALYLCASSLGPGFNEQYFGPGTRLTVT.